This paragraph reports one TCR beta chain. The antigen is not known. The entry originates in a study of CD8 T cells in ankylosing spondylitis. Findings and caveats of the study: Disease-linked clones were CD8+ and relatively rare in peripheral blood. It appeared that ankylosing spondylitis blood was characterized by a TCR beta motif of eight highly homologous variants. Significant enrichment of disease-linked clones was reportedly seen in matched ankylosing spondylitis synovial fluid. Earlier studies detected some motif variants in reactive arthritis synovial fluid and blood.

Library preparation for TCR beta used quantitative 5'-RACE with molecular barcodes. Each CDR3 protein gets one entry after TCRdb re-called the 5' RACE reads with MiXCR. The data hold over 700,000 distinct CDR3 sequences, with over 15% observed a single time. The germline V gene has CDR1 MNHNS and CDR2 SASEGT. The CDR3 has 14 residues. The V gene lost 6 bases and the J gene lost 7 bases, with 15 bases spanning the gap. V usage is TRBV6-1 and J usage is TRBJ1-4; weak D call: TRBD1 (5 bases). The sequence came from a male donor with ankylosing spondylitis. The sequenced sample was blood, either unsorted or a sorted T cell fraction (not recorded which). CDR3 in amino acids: CASRNPGLAEKLFF. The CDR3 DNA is TGTGCCAGCAGAAACCCAGGGCTAGCTGAAAAACTGTTTTTT.